A single sample gave rise to the 29 T cell receptor beta chains below, sequenced in a study of blood T cell repertoires in COVID-19. Assay used: immunoSEQ multiplex PCR; TCRdb lists only in-frame clones, some missing. The data contain about 440,000 clones, about 91% of them singletons. The sample was peripheral blood. These receptors came from a woman aged 45-60 years with COVID-19, enrolled during active disease.

The V and J genes are TRBV5-1 and TRBJ2-3; 7 bases agree with TRBD2. V lost 4 bases and J lost 4; bases outside the gene matches: 9. Germline lookup yields CDR1 SGHRS and CDR2 YFSETQ. There are 15 residues in the CDR3. The CDR3 protein is CASSPAGQAADTQYF. The CDR3 DNA sequence: TGCGCCAGCAGCCCAGCGGGGCAGGCGGCAGATACGCAGTATTTT.

V is TRBV29-1 and J is TRBJ2-3; 9 nucleotides match TRBD2. Germline V gene lookup returns CDR1 SQVTM and CDR2 ANQGSEA. CDR3 length: 13 residues. Germline trimming cut 6 bases from V and 4 bases from J; bases unmatched to any gene: 5. CDR3: CSVLTSGADTQYF. The CDR3 DNA is TGCAGCGTCCTGACTAGCGGTGCAGATACGCAGTATTTT.

This sequence joins TRBV9 and TRBJ2-1, with TRBD2 matching over 7 bases. V shed 4 bases, J shed 3 bases, and the junction held 13 bases outside the gene matches. Germline CDR1 is SGDLS and CDR2 is YYNGEE. This CDR3 spans 17 amino acids. CDR3 bases: TGTGCCAGCAGCACCCGGGCTAGCGGTAGCAACTACAATGAGCAGTTCTTC. Protein sequence: CASSTRASGSNYNEQFF.

This chain connects TRBV7-6 to TRBJ2-1; TRBD1 agrees at 8 bases. The CDR3 has 16 amino acids. In germline, CDR1 is SGHVS, CDR2 FNYEAQ. V lost 2 bases and J lost 7; bases outside the gene matches: 10. CDR3 bases: TGTGCCAGCAGCTTAAGGTCCACAGGGGGTCGAAATGAGCAGTTCTTC. Translation: CASSLRSTGGRNEQFF.

The rearrangement joins TRBV29-1 to TRBJ1-1; D not certain. The CDR3 spans 12 residues. Germline CDR1 and CDR2: SQVTM and ANQGSEA. V shed 1 base and J shed 5 bases, with 8 bases lying between them. CDR3 region: CSVEGGETEAFF. The CDR3 DNA sequence: TGCAGCGTTGAAGGGGGAGAAACTGAAGCTTTCTTT.

This clone was picked up one time. J is TRBJ1-2 and V is TRBV5-1; TRBD1 matches 8 bases. With V trimmed by 8 bases and J by 4 bases, 10 bases remained unmatched. CDR1 and CDR2 (germline): SGHRS, YFSETQ. CDR3 length equals 14 residues. The CDR3 spells CASRTGLSTYGYTF. CDR3 in DNA: TGCGCCAGTCGGACAGGGCTCTCCACCTATGGCTACACCTTC. Filled out from reference TRBV5-1 and TRBJ1-2, the complete variable domain reads KAGVTQTPRYLIKTRGQQVTLSCSPISGHRSVSWYQQTPGQGLQFLFEYFSETQRNKGNFPGRFSGRQFSNSRSEMNVSTLELGDSALYLCASRTGLSTYGYTFGSGTRLTVV.

CDR3 sequence: CASGLVPDFYEQYF. The CDR3 nucleotides read TGTGCTAGTGGTTTGGTACCAGACTTCTACGAGCAGTACTTC. The chain carries TRBV12-5 and TRBJ2-7; D call uncertain. Germline CDR1 LGHNT, CDR2 FRNRAP. The V end lost 0 bases, the J end lost 3 bases, and 9 bases lay between the germline ends. This CDR3 is 14 amino acids long.

The V gene is TRBV10-3, the J gene TRBJ1-2, with 7 bases matching TRBD1. This CDR3 is 12 amino acids long. V shed 4 bases, J shed 6 bases, and the junction held 2 bases outside the gene matches. CDR1 and CDR2 from the germline V gene are ENHRY and SYGVKD. The DNA of the CDR3 is TGTGCCATCAGTGTCCAGGGGGATGGCTACACCTTC. It codes for CAISVQGDGYTF.

The rearrangement links TRBV7-3 to TRBJ2-6, with D perhaps TRBD2 (7 bases). The CDR3 has 18 residues. The V gene's germline CDR1 is SGHTA and CDR2 FQGTGA. The V end lost 6 bases, the J end lost 3 bases, and 21 bases lay between the germline ends. CDR3 protein: CASRPFGGTWHGANVLTF. The CDR3 DNA sequence: TGTGCCAGCAGGCCCTTCGGGGGGACATGGCATGGGGCCAACGTCCTGACTTTC.

The chain recombines TRBV5-1 with TRBJ2-3; 10 bases align to TRBD1. In germline, CDR1 is SGHRS, CDR2 YFSETQ. V lost 6 bases, J lost 4 bases, and 11 bases stayed unmatched. The CDR3 extends over 16 amino acids. Here the CDR3 DNA reads TGCGCCAGCAACCCCGGGGGGACAGGGGCTTCAGATACGCAGTATTTT. This codes for CASNPGGTGASDTQYF.

The chain recombines TRBV2 with TRBJ2-7; 7 bases are a match to TRBD2. This CDR3 region has 15 residues. Looked up from germline, CDR1 is SNHLY and CDR2 is FYNNEI. The J segment lost 0 bases and the V segment lost 7 bases, leaving 9 bases of the junction unmatched. The CDR3 region has the DNA TGTGCCAGCAAAAAGAGGGGAGGGGCCTCCTACGAGCAGTACTTC. It specifies CASKKRGGASYEQYF.

The DNA for the CDR3 is TGTGCCAGCAGCTTAGATCGAGGAGGGGTTTCCTACGAGCAGTACTTC. As protein: CASSLDRGGVSYEQYF. This chain links TRBV11-2 with TRBJ2-7, with D maybe TRBD2 (6 bases). The CDR3 contains 16 residues. Between the trimmed V and J ends, which lost 0 bases and 1 base, there was a span of 13 bases. The germline CDR1 and CDR2 sequences are SGHAT and FQNNGV.

V is TRBV2 and J is TRBJ2-7; tentatively, D is TRBD2 (5 bases). The CDR3 has 13 residues. V was pared by 8 bases and J by 6 bases, with 17 bases between. Germline CDR1 is SNHLY and CDR2 is FYNNEI. DNA for the CDR3: TGTGCCAGCCATCCCCGGGGTTTGGGCGAGCAGTACTTC. This sequence encodes CASHPRGLGEQYF. The whole variable domain, filled in from reference TRBV2 and TRBJ2-7, reads EPEVTQTPSHQVTQMGQEVILRCVPISNHLYFYWYRQILGQKVEFLVSFYNNEISEKSEIFDDQFSVERPDGSNFTLKIRSTKLEDSAMYFCASHPRGLGEQYFGPGTRLTVT.

This chain links TRBV18 with TRBJ1-1; 9 nucleotides agree with TRBD1. Germline assignment: CDR1 KGHSH and CDR2 LQKENI. Trimming took 2 bases from V and 3 from J; bases not matched to a gene: 4. CDR3 length equals 15 residues. The CDR3 region is CASSPGTGSDTEAFF. CDR3 sequence (DNA): TGTGCCAGCTCACCAGGGACAGGGTCGGACACTGAAGCTTTCTTT.

The chain couples TRBV14 to TRBJ1-1; 9 bases align to TRBD1. Trimming took 5 bases from V and 4 from J; bases not matched to a gene: 8. Germline V CDR1 and CDR2: SGHDN, FVKESK. The CDR3 sequence is 15 residues long. This CDR3 is CASSYRDRVITEAFF. CDR3 in DNA: TGTGCCAGCAGCTACCGGGACAGGGTGATCACTGAAGCTTTCTTT.

This clone showed up just a few times. J is TRBJ1-4 and V is TRBV19, with 7 positions matching TRBD1. This CDR3 has 13 amino acids. Germline V gene lookup returns CDR1 LNHDA and CDR2 SQIVND (reference sequence). The trim removed 5 bases at V and 8 bases at J, leaving 5 bases unmatched. The CDR3 region has the DNA TGTGCCAGTAGTGCCGACAGGGACGAAAAACTGTTTTTT. The encoded protein is CASSADRDEKLFF.

CDR3 nucleotide sequence: TGCGCCAGCAGCTTAGGGGGAAGGGACCGCTACACCTTC. It encodes CASSLGGRDRYTF. This chain uses TRBV5-1 with TRBJ1-2, with D perhaps matching TRBD1 (6 bases). The CDR3 has 13 residues. Trimming stripped 2 bases from V and 9 bases from J, with 14 bases between. Germline V gene lookup returns CDR1 SGHRS and CDR2 YFSETQ.

The gene calls are TRBV5-6 and TRBJ2-7; no firm D call. V was cut by 0 bases and J by 7 bases, with 11 bases left in between. Germline V CDR1 and CDR2: SGHDT, YYEEEE. This CDR3 is 13 amino acids long. CDR3 loop: CASSLVAVWEQYF. DNA for the CDR3: TGTGCCAGCAGCTTGGTAGCAGTGTGGGAGCAGTACTTC.

This chain joins TRBV19 and TRBJ1-5; 9 nucleotides match TRBD1. CDR3 length: 15 amino acids. Germline-derived CDR1 and CDR2 are LNHDA and SQIVND (reference sequence). Trimming at V came to 4 bases and at J to 4 bases, leaving 5 bases not matched to a gene. In nucleotides, the CDR3 is TGTGCCAGTAGTAAACAGGGGGCCCTTAATCAGCCCCAGCATTTT. Residues: CASSKQGALNQPQHF.

The chain uses TRBV6-6 and TRBJ1-4; TRBD1 aligns across 9 bases. Germline trimming cut 9 bases from V and 7 bases from J; bases unmatched to any gene: 9. From germline, CDR1 is MNHNY and CDR2 SVGAGI (reference sequence). This CDR3 spans 14 amino acids. The CDR3 protein is CASRARQGGEKLFF. Here the CDR3 DNA reads TGTGCCAGTCGGGCGAGACAGGGGGGTGAAAAACTGTTTTTT.

The V gene is TRBV27, the J gene TRBJ1-5, with 11 nucleotides matching TRBD1. The length of the CDR3 is 16 residues. Germline CDR1 is MNHEY and CDR2 is SMNVEV (reference sequence). V shed 4 bases, J shed 0 bases, and the junction held 2 bases outside the gene matches. This CDR3 is CASSSDRGHSNQPQHF. The CDR3 DNA sequence: TGTGCCAGCAGTTCGGACAGGGGGCATAGCAATCAGCCCCAGCATTTT.

V gene TRBV6-5 combines with J gene TRBJ1-1, with a tentative D call TRBD1 (5 bases). Trimming removed 6 bases from V and 2 bases from J, with 16 bases in between. This CDR3 has 15 residues. CDR1 MNHEY and CDR2 SVGAGI come from the germline V gene. The CDR3 DNA follows: TGTGCCAGCAGCTCGTTCCGTGGACACAACACTGAAGCTTTCTTT. Its protein product is CASSSFRGHNTEAFF.

The rearrangement joins TRBV19 to TRBJ2-2, with D unclear. The CDR3 runs 11 residues. Germline values: CDR1 LNHDA, CDR2 SQIVND (reference sequence). Trimming removed 4 bases at V and 9 bases at J, with 6 bases between. CDR3 loop: CASSSRRELFF. The DNA for the CDR3 is TGTGCCAGTAGTAGTCGTAGGGAGCTGTTTTTT.

The rearrangement links TRBV30 to TRBJ1-2; 7 positions match TRBD1. CDR3 length: 13 amino acids. Germline V gene sequence: CDR1 GTSNPN, CDR2 SVGIG (reference sequence). The trim removed 5 bases at V and 7 bases at J, leaving 10 bases unmatched. The CDR3 protein is CAWAGQDLTGYTF. The CDR3 DNA is TGTGCCTGGGCCGGACAGGACTTAACTGGCTACACCTTC. The variable domain in full, completed from reference TRBV30 and TRBJ1-2, reads SQTIHQWPATLVQPVGSPLSLECTVEGTSNPNLYWYRQAAGRGLQLLFYSVGIGQISSEVPQNLSASRPQDRQFILSSKKLLLSDSGFYLCAWAGQDLTGYTFGSGTRLTVV.

The chain joins TRBV12-3 or TRBV12-4 to TRBJ1-6; D is unresolved. This CDR3 has 13 amino acids. V lost 8 bases, J lost 8 bases, and 13 bases lay in between. CDR3 protein: CASWLHGDSPLHF. The CDR3 nucleotides are TGTGCCAGCTGGCTTCACGGGGATTCACCCCTCCACTTT.

This clone occurred a few times. The chain is built from TRBV29-1 and TRBJ2-5; possibly TRBD1 or TRBD2 for D (5 bases each). The CDR3 length is 11 residues. Germline-derived CDR1 and CDR2 are SQVTM and ANQGSEA. V lost 7 bases, J lost 5 bases, and 11 bases lay in between. CDR3 sequence: CSADTGETQYF. The CDR3, as DNA: TGCAGCGCGGACACGGGGGAGACCCAGTACTTC.

This sequence joins TRBV27 and TRBJ1-2; a possible D gene is TRBD1 (5 bases). The CDR3 has 16 amino acids. Germline V gene sequence: CDR1 MNHEY, CDR2 SMNVEV (reference sequence). Trimming left V 0 bases short and J 8 bases short, with 19 bases between. The chain's CDR3 is CASSLSLSDKLRGYTF. CDR3 DNA: TGTGCCAGCAGTTTATCCCTCTCGGACAAGTTGCGGGGCTACACCTTC.

V is TRBV12-3 or TRBV12-4 and J is TRBJ1-2; no firm D call. This CDR3 is built from 13 residues. Trimming took off 8 bases at V and 5 bases at J, with 15 bases between the two ends. The CDR3 nucleotides read TGTGCCAGCTCCCCTGCACAGTCATATGGCTACACCTTC. This translates into CASSPAQSYGYTF.

This chain links TRBV24-1 with TRBJ2-7, with D unclear. CDR3 length: 13 amino acids. Looked up from germline, CDR1 is KGHDR and CDR2 is SFDVKD. V was shortened by 4 bases and J by 3 bases, with 9 bases between the two germline ends. CDR3 coding DNA: TGTGCCACCAGTGAGCCCGACAACTACGAGCAGTACTTC. This encodes CATSEPDNYEQYF.